A single sample is the source of the 16 T cell receptor beta chains below, sequenced in a study of T cell responses to AZD1222 COVID-19 vaccine. Using immunoSEQ multiplex PCR, the repertoire was profiled, and TCRdb retains in-frame clones only, with some absent. The data hold 150,000 or so clones, with around 90% observed a single time. Sequencing used peripheral blood, obtained on day 0 of AZD1222 vaccination. All receptors derive from an adult in good health.

This clone occurred many times. The chain combines TRBV9 with TRBJ1-1; D remains unclear. Germline V gene data show CDR1 as SGDLS and CDR2 as YYNGEE. This CDR3 region has 15 residues. V was shortened by 4 bases and J by 1 base, with 14 bases between the two germline ends. The CDR3 region is CASSPSWVRNTEAFF. CDR3 bases: TGTGCCAGCAGCCCTTCGTGGGTTAGGAACACTGAAGCTTTCTTT. Based on the CDR3 plus reference TRBV9 and TRBJ1-1, the full variable domain is DSGVTQTPKHLITATGQRVTLRCSPRSGDLSVYWYQQSLDQGLQFLIQYYNGEERAKGNILERFSAQQFPDLHSELNLSSLELGDSALYFCASSPSWVRNTEAFFGQGTRLTVV.

The chain links TRBV12-3 or TRBV12-4 to TRBJ1-5, with unresolved D. V dropped 2 bases and J dropped 0 bases, with 2 bases sitting between them. The CDR3 length is 13 residues. The CDR3 coding sequence is TGTGCCAGCAGTTTATTTAGCAATCAGCCCCAGCATTTT. This sequence encodes CASSLFSNQPQHF.

The chain carries TRBV7-9 and TRBJ2-3, with D possibly being TRBD2 (6 bases). The CDR3 loop spans 11 amino acids. V was clipped by 5 bases and J by 6 bases, with 6 bases between them. Germline CDR1 SEHNR, CDR2 FQNEAQ (reference sequence). The CDR3 spells CASSRGDTQYF. The CDR3 coding sequence is TGTGCCAGCAGCCGGGGGGATACGCAGTATTTT.

The chain is built from TRBV2 and TRBJ1-1; D is unresolved. Germline-derived CDR1 and CDR2 are SNHLY and FYNNEI. CDR3 length: 11 residues. V shed 4 bases and J shed 8 bases, with 8 bases lying between them. DNA of the CDR3: TGTGCCAGCAGTGCGGACCGGGAAGCTTTCTTT. Translated: CASSADREAFF.

V and J are TRBV7-2 and TRBJ1-6; unclear D gene. Germline CDR1 is SGHTA and CDR2 is FQGNSA. The CDR3 consists of 17 residues. Trimming removed 5 bases at V and 7 bases at J, with 21 bases between. The CDR3 bases are TGTGCCAGCAGCCCCATCCCCCCAGGCCTGGAGAATTCACCCCTCCACTTT. Protein product: CASSPIPPGLENSPLHF.

This clone was seen a single time. The chain carries TRBV28 and TRBJ1-2; D uncertain. This CDR3 is 11 amino acids long. CDR1 and CDR2 from the germline V gene are MDHEN and SYDVKM. Trimming took 5 bases from V and 8 from J, leaving 9 bases between them. CDR3 residues: CASSTRSGYTF. For the CDR3, the DNA is TGTGCCAGCAGTACCCGTAGCGGCTACACCTTC.

This sequence joins TRBV30 and TRBJ1-3; D is possibly TRBD1 (5 bases). V lost 4 bases to trimming and J lost 1 base, with 8 bases between them. In germline, CDR1 is GTSNPN, CDR2 SVGIG (reference sequence). The CDR3 loop spans 13 amino acids. The CDR3 DNA sequence: TGTGCCTGGATGGGGGGGTCTGGAAACACCATATATTTT. Translated, it gives CAWMGGSGNTIYF.

The rearrangement links TRBV24-1 to TRBJ2-3; D unresolved. CDR3 length equals 16 residues. Germline CDR1 reads KGHDR; CDR2 reads SFDVKD. V shed 1 base and J shed 0 bases, with 10 bases lying between them. CDR3 protein: CATSDLEPTSTDTQYF. The DNA of the CDR3 is TGTGCCACCAGTGATTTAGAGCCGACTAGCACAGATACGCAGTATTTT.

The rearrangement links TRBV19 to TRBJ2-3; the D gene is possibly TRBD1 (7 bases). The germline CDR1 and CDR2 sequences are LNHDA and SQIVND (reference sequence). V was pared by 5 bases and J by 0 bases, with 15 bases between. CDR3 length: 16 amino acids. CDR3 coding DNA: TGTGCCAGTAGTCCGCAGGAGGGGGCTAGCACAGATACGCAGTATTTT. Protein product: CASSPQEGASTDTQYF.

This chain uses TRBV7-8 with TRBJ1-2; D is uncertain. Germline V gene data show CDR1 as SGHVS and CDR2 as FQNEAQ. The length of the CDR3 is 13 residues. V gave up 4 bases and J gave up 5 bases, with 11 bases separating them. The CDR3 loop reads CASSSPPRYGYTF. The CDR3 nucleotides are TGTGCCAGCAGCTCCCCCCCCCGGTATGGCTACACCTTC.

This clone was counted a single time. This chain links TRBV27 with TRBJ2-4; D is ambiguous. CDR1 is MNHEY, CDR2 SMNVEV, per germline (reference sequence). V lost 5 bases, J lost 1 base, and 12 bases lay in between. This CDR3 contains 15 residues. The CDR3: CASSARVGAKNIQYF. The CDR3 coding sequence is TGTGCCAGCAGTGCACGAGTCGGGGCCAAAAACATTCAGTACTTC.

The rearrangement joins TRBV5-1 to TRBJ1-1; D is unclear. Trimming pared 3 bases from V and 2 bases from J, leaving 11 bases between. Germline assignment: CDR1 SGHRS and CDR2 YFSETQ. There are 14 residues in the CDR3. DNA for the CDR3: TGCGCCAGCAGCTCGACCGGACGAAACACTGAAGCTTTCTTT. Residues: CASSSTGRNTEAFF.

The J gene is TRBJ2-7, the V gene TRBV5-1; D call uncertain. V was clipped by 1 base and J by 0 bases, with 2 bases between them. The CDR3 runs 12 residues. Germline CDR1 is SGHRS and CDR2 is YFSETQ. As DNA, the CDR3 is TGCGCCAGCAGCTTGCCCTCCTACGAGCAGTACTTC. This sequence encodes CASSLPSYEQYF.

The chain carries TRBV7-9 and TRBJ1-3; TRBD1 aligns across 10 bases. The CDR3 has 15 residues. The V segment lost 5 bases and the J segment 3 bases; nucleotides outside the gene matches: 4. CDR1 and CDR2 from the germline V gene are SEHNR and FQNEAQ (reference sequence). CDR3 DNA: TGTGCCAGCAGCCCTGGGACAGGGGTTGGAAACACCATATATTTT. Its translation: CASSPGTGVGNTIYF.

This rearrangement joins TRBV29-1 to TRBJ1-2; D is perhaps TRBD1 (6 bases). CDR3 size: 15 residues. The germline V gene encodes CDR1 SQVTM and CDR2 ANQGSEA. CDR3 DNA sequence: TGCAGTCTTTGGAGGGGGGGGCCCCATAACTATGGCTACACCTTC. It yields the protein CSLWRGGPHNYGYTF.

The chain carries TRBV19 and TRBJ2-7; D possibly corresponds to TRBD1 (5 bases). The CDR3 has 15 residues. CDR1 is LNHDA and CDR2 is SQIVND in the germline V gene (reference sequence). Trimming left V 3 bases short and J 0 bases short, with 12 bases between. This chain's CDR3 is CASSMRTGYSYEQYF. The CDR3 DNA sequence: TGTGCCAGTAGTATGAGAACAGGTTACTCCTACGAGCAGTACTTC. Full variable domain (outside the CDR3, taken from reference TRBV19 and TRBJ2-7): DGGITQSPKYLFRKEGQNVTLSCEQNLNHDAMYWYRQDPGQGLRLIYYSQIVNDFQKGDIAEGYSVSREKKESFPLTVTSAQKNPTAFYLCASSMRTGYSYEQYFGPGTRLTVT.